Sequencing of this TCR beta chain was carried out in a study of blood T cell repertoires in COVID-19. Trimming removed 2 bases from V and 5 bases from J; junction bases left unmatched: 7. CDR3 length: 16 residues. Germline-derived CDR1 and CDR2 are SGHTA and FQGTGA. Some clones are missing from TCRdb's copy, which holds only in-frame ones; the method was immunoSEQ multiplex PCR. The data hold some 300,000 clones, with about nine tenths observed a single time. The receptor comes from a woman in her forties or fifties with COVID-19, enrolled during active disease. This rearrangement joins TRBV7-3 to TRBJ2-5; TRBD2 aligns across 11 bases. Sequencing used peripheral blood. The CDR3 loop reads CASSLLAGGGRETQYF. The CDR3 nucleotides are TGTGCCAGCAGCTTACTAGCGGGAGGAGGAAGGGAGACCCAGTACTTC.